This TCR beta chain emerged from a study of T-cell memory formation after mild COVID-19. Broader study findings: In second-wave clones peaking day 37, SARS-CoV-2 specificity remained unconfirmed. The finding that pre-infection memory included some responding clones suggested that cross-reactive memory joined. Clones that got smaller from day 15 to 85 had even CD4/CD8, while clones growing later tipped toward CD4+.

The CDR3 totals 14 residues. Looked up from germline, CDR1 is SGHTA and CDR2 is FQGNSA. V lost 2 bases to trimming and J lost 4 bases, with 11 bases between them. This clonotype occurred many times. Its antigen remains unidentified. TCRdb reprocessed the 5' RACE reads with MiXCR, giving one entry per CDR3 protein. The top ten clones hold about 1.1% of a sample with some 54,000 distinct CDR3 sequences, 8% to 9.5% of them seen once. The sample taken for sequencing was PBMCs or a T cell subset sorted from them (not recorded which). The receptor was derived from a man younger than 35 who had mild COVID-19 (a few samples of this study predate the infection). Cell type and time point are not known. This sequence joins TRBV7-2 and TRBJ1-1; maybe TRBD1 (6 bases). For the CDR3, the DNA is TGTGCCAGCAGCTTACAGGGGCAGGGCACTGAAGCTTTCTTT. It translates to CASSLQGQGTEAFF.